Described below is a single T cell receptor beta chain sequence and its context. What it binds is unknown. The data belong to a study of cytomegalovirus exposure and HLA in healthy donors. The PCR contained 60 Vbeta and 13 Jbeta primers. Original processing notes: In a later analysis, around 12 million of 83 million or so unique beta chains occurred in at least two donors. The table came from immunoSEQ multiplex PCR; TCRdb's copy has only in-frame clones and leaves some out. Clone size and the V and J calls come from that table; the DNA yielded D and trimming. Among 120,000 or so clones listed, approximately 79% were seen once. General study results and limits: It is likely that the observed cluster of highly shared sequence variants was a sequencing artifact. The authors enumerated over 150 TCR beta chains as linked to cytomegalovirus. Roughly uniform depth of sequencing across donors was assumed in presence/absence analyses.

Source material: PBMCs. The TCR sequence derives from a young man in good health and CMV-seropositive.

The CDR3 loop is CASSSWTVGSEAFF. In DNA, the CDR3 is TGCGCCAGCAGCTCCTGGACAGTTGGTTCGGAAGCTTTCTTT. The chain uses TRBV5-1 and TRBJ1-1; D possibly corresponds to TRBD1 (6 bases). The CDR3 totals 14 residues. Germline lookup yields CDR1 SGHRS and CDR2 YFSETQ. With 3 bases removed from V and 8 bases from J, the gap between germline ends came to 17 bases.